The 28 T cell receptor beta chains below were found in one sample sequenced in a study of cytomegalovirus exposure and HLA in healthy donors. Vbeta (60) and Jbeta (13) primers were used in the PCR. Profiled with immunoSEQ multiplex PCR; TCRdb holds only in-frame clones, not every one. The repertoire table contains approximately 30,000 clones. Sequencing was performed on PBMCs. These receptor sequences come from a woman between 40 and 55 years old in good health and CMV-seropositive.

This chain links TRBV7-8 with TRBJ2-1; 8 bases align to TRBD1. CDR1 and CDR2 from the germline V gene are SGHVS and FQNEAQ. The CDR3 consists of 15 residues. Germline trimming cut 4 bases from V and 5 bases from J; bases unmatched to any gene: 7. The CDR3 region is CASSSRQGSNNEQFF. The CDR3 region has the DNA TGTGCCAGCAGCTCGAGACAGGGGAGTAACAATGAGCAGTTCTTC.

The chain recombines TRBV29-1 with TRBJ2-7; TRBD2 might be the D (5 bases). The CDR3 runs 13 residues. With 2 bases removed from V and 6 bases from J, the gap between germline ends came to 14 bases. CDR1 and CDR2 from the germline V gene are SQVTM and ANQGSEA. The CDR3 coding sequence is TGCAGCGTTGAAACGGTCTCACTAGGCGAGCAGTACTTC. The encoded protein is CSVETVSLGEQYF.

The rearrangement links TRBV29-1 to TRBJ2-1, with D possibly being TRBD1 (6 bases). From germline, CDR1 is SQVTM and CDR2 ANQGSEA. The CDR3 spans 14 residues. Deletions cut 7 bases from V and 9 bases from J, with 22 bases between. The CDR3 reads CSALLSGDISEQFF. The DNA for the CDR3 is TGCAGCGCCCTCCTTTCAGGGGACATCAGTGAGCAGTTCTTC.

CDR3 DNA: TGTGCCAGCAGCCCTACTATTACCGGGGAGCTGTTTTTT. This gives the protein CASSPTITGELFF. The chain uses TRBV7-2 and TRBJ2-2; D uncertain. In germline, CDR1 is SGHTA, CDR2 FQGNSA. V gave up 5 bases and J gave up 5 bases, with 9 bases separating them. The CDR3 length is 13 residues.

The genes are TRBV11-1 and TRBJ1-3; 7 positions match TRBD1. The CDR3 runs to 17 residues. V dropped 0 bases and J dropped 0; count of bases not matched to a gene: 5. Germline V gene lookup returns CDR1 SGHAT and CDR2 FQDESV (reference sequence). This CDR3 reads CASSLATGQRSGNTIYF. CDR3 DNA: TGTGCCAGCAGCTTAGCCACGGGACAGCGCTCTGGAAACACCATATATTTT.

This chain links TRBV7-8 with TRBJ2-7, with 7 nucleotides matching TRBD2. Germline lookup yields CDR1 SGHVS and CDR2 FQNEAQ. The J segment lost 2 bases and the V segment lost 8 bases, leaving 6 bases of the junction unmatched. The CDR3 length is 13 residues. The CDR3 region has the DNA TGTGCCAGCGGCGGGAGAGGAGCCTACGAGCAGTACTTC. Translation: CASGGRGAYEQYF.

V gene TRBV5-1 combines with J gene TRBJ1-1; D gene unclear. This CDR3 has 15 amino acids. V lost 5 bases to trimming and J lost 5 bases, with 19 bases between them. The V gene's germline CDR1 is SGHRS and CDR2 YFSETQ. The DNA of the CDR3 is TGCGCCAGCAGGCTTCAAGGAGGAATTGCGACTGAAGCTTTCTTT. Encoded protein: CASRLQGGIATEAFF.

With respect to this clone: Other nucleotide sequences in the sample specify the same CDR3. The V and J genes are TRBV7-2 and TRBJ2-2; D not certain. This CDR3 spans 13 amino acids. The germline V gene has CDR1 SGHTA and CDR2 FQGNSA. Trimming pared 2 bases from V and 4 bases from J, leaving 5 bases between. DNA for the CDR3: TGTGCCAGCAGCTTAAAGAGCACCGGGGAGCTGTTTTTT. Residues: CASSLKSTGELFF.

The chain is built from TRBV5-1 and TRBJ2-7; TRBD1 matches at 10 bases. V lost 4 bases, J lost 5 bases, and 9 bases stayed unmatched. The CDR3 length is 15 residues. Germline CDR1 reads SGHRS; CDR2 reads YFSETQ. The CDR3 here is CASSQTDRGRHEQYF. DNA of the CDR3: TGCGCCAGCAGCCAAACGGACAGGGGGAGGCACGAGCAGTACTTC.

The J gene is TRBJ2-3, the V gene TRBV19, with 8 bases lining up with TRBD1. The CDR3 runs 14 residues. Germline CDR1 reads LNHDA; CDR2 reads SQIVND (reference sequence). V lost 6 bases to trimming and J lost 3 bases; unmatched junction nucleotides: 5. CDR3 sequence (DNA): TGTGCCAGTAGCTTTAGACAGGGGACAGATACGCAGTATTTT. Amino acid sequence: CASSFRQGTDTQYF.

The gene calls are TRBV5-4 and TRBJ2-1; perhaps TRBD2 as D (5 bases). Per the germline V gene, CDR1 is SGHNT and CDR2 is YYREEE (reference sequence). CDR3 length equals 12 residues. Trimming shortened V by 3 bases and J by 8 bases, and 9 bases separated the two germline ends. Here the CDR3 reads CASSSSRDEQFF. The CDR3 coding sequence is TGTGCCAGCAGCTCATCGCGGGATGAGCAGTTCTTC.

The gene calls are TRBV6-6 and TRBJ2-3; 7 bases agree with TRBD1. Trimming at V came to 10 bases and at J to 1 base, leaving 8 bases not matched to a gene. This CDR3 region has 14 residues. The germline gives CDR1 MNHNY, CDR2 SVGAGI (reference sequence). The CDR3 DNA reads TGTGCCATTCGACAGGGATTAGGCACAGATACGCAGTATTTT. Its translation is CAIRQGLGTDTQYF.

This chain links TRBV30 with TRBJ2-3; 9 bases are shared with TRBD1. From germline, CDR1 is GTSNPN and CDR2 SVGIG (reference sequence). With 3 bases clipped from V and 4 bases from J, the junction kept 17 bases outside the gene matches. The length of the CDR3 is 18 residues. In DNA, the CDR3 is TGTGCCTGGAGCGTACCCGGGCAACAGGGGGCGCGGGCAGATACGCAGTATTTT. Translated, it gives CAWSVPGQQGARADTQYF.

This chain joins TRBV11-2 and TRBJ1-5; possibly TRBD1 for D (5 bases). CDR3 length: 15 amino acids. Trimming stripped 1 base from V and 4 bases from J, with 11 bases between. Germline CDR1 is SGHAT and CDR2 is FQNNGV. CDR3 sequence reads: CASSLVGAGNQPQHF. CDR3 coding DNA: TGTGCCAGCAGCTTAGTAGGGGCAGGGAATCAGCCCCAGCATTTT.

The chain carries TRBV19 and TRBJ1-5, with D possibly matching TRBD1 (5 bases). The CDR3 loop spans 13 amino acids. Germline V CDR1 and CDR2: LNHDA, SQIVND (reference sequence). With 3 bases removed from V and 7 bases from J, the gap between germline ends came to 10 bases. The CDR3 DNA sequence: TGTGCCAGTAGTATCGGACATGGCCAGCCCCAGCATTTT. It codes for CASSIGHGQPQHF.

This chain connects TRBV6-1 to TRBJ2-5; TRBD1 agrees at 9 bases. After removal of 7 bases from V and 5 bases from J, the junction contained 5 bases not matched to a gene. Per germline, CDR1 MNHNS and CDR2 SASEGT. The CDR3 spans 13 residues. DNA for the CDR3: TGTGCCAGCATGACAGGGGGGAGGGAGACCCAGTACTTC. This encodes CASMTGGRETQYF.

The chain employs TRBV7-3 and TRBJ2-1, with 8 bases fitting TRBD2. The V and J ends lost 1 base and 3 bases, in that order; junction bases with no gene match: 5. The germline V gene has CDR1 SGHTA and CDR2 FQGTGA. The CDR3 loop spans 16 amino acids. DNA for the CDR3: TGTGCCAGCAGCTTAAAAGAGCGGGGGCACTACAATGAGCAGTTCTTC. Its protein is CASSLKERGHYNEQFF.

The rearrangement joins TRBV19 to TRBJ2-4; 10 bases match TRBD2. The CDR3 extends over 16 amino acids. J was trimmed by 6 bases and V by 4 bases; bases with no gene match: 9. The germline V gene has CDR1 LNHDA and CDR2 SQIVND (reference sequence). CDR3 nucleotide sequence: TGTGCCAGTAGTAGCCGCGGGACTAGCGTTGTAAACATTCAGTACTTC. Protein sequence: CASSSRGTSVVNIQYF.

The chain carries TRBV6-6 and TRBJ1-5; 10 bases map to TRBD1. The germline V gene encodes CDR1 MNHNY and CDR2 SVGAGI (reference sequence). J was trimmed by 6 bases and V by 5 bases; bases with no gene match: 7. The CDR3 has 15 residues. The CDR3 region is CASSARQGAAQPQHF. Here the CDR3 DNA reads TGTGCCAGCAGTGCCCGACAGGGGGCGGCTCAGCCCCAGCATTTT.

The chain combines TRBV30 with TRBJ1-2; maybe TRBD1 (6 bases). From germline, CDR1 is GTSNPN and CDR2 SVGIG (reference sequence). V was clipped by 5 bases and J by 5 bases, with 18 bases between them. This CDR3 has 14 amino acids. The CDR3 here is CAWDPSAGAYGYTF. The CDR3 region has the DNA TGTGCCTGGGACCCGTCGGCAGGGGCATATGGCTACACCTTC. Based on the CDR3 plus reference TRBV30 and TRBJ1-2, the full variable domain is SQTIHQWPATLVQPVGSPLSLECTVEGTSNPNLYWYRQAAGRGLQLLFYSVGIGQISSEVPQNLSASRPQDRQFILSSKKLLLSDSGFYLCAWDPSAGAYGYTFGSGTRLTVV.

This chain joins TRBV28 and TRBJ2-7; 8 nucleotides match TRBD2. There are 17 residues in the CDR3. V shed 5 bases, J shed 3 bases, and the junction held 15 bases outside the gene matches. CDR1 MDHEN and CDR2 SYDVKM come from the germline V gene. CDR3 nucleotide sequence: TGTGCCAGCAGTCCACAGCCGGGACTAGGAAATCACTACGAGCAGTACTTC. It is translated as CASSPQPGLGNHYEQYF. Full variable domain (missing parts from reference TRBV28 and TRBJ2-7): DVKVTQSSRYLVKRTGEKVFLECVQDMDHENMFWYRQDPGLGLRLIYFSYDVKMKEKGDIPEGYSVSREKKERFSLILESASTNQTSMYLCASSPQPGLGNHYEQYFGPGTRLTVT.

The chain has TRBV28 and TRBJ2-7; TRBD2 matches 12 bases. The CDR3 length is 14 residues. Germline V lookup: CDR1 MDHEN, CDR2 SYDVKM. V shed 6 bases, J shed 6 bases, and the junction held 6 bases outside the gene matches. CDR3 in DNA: TGTGCCAGCAGCCTGACTAGCGGGAGTGGCGAGCAGTACTTC. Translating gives CASSLTSGSGEQYF.

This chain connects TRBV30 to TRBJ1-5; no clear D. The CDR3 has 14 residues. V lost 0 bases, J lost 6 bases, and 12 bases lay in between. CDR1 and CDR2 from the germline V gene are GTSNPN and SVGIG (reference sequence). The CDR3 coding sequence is TGTGCCTGGAGTGTATCCTCCCTAACTCAGCCCCAGCATTTT. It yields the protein CAWSVSSLTQPQHF.

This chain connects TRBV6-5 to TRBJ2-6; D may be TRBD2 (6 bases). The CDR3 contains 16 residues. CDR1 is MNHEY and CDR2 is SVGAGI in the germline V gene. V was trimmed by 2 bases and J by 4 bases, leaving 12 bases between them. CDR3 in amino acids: CASSYIRAGGANVLTF. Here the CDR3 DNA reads TGTGCCAGCAGTTACATCCGGGCGGGGGGGGCCAACGTCCTGACTTTC.

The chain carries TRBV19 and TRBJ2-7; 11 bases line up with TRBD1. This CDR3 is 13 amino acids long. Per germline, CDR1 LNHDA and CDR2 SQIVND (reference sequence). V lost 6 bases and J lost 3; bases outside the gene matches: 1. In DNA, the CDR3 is TGTGCCAGTAGCGGGACAGGGGGCTACGAGCAGTACTTC. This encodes CASSGTGGYEQYF.

The CDR3 coding sequence is TGTGCCAGCAGGCATCAGCGGGAGGGCCTTTGGGTGGATACGCAGTATTTT. Amino acids: CASRHQREGLWVDTQYF. V gene TRBV28 combines with J gene TRBJ2-3, with 10 bases lining up with TRBD2. CDR1 and CDR2 (germline): MDHEN, SYDVKM. The CDR3 runs to 17 residues. J gave up 6 bases and V 6 bases, and 15 bases lay outside the gene matches. Together with reference TRBV28 and TRBJ2-3, the CDR3 gives the full variable domain: DVKVTQSSRYLVKRTGEKVFLECVQDMDHENMFWYRQDPGLGLRLIYFSYDVKMKEKGDIPEGYSVSREKKERFSLILESASTNQTSMYLCASRHQREGLWVDTQYFGPGTRLTVL.

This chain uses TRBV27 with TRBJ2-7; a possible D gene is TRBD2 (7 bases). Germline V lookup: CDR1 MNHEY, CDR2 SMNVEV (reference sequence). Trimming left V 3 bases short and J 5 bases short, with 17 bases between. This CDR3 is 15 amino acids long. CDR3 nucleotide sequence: TGTGCCAGCAGTTTTTACGCGGGGGCGCCGGACGAGCAGTACTTC. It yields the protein CASSFYAGAPDEQYF.

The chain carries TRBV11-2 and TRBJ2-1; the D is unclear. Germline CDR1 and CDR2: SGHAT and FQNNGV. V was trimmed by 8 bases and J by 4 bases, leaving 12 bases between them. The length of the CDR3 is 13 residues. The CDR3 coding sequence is TGTGCCAGCGGATGGGCAGAATACAATGAGCAGTTCTTC. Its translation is CASGWAEYNEQFF.